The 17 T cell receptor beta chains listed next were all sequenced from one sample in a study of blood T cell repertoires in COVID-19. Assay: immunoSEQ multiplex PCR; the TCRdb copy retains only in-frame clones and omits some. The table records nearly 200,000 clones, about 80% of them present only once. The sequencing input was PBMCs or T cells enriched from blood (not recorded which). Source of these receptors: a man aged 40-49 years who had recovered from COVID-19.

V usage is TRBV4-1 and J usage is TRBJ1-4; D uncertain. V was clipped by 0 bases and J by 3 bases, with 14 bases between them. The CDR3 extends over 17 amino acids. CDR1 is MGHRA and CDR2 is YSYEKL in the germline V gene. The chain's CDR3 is CASSQDPWGVANEKLFF. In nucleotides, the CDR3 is TGCGCCAGCAGCCAAGATCCTTGGGGAGTGGCTAATGAAAAACTGTTTTTT.

CDR3 nucleotide sequence: TGTGCCACCAGCAGAGGGGCAACTAACACTGAAGCTTTCTTT. Translation: CATSRGATNTEAFF. The chain recombines TRBV15 with TRBJ1-1; D gene uncertain. The CDR3 totals 14 residues. Germline lookup yields CDR1 LNHNV and CDR2 YYDKDF (reference sequence). V dropped 1 base and J dropped 2 bases, with 8 bases sitting between them. The full variable domain, completed using reference TRBV15 and TRBJ1-1, is DAMVIQNPRYQVTQFGKPVTLSCSQTLNHNVMYWYQQKSSQAPKLLFHYYDKDFNNEADTPDNFQSRRPNTSFCFLDIRSPGLGDTAMYLCATSRGATNTEAFFGQGTRLTVV.

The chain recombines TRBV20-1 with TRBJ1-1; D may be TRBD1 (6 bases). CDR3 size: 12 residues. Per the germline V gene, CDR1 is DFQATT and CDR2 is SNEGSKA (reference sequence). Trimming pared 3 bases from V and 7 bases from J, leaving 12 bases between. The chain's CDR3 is CSASDAGDEAFF. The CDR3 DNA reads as TGCAGTGCTAGTGATGCAGGGGATGAAGCTTTCTTT.

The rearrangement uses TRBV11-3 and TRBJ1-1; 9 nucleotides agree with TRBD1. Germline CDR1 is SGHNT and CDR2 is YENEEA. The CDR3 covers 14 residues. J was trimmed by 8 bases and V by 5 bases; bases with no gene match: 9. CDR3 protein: CASSPGTGTGEAFF. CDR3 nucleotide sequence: TGTGCCAGCAGCCCAGGGACAGGGACAGGCGAAGCTTTCTTT.

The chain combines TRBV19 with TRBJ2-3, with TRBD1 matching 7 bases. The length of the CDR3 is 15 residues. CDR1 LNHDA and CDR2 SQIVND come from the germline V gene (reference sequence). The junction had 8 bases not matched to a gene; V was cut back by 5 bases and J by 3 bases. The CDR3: CASSAPGQLTDTQYF. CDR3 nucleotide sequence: TGTGCCAGTAGTGCTCCGGGACAGTTAACAGATACGCAGTATTTT.

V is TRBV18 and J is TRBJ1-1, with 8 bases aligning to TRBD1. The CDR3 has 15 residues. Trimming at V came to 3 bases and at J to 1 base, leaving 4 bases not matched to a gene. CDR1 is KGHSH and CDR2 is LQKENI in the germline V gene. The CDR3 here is CASSPQGAQNTEAFF. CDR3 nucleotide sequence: TGTGCCAGCTCACCTCAGGGGGCCCAGAACACTGAAGCTTTCTTT.

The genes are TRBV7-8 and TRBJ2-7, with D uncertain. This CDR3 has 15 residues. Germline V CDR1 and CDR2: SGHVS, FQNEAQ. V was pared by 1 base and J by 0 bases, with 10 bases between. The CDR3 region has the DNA TGTGCCAGCAGCTTAGAAGTCGCGAGCTCCTACGAGCAGTACTTC. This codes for CASSLEVASSYEQYF.

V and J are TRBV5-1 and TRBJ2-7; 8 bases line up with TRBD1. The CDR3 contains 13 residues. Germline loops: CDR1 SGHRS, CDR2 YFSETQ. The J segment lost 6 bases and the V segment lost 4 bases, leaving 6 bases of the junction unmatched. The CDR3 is CASSLDRVGEQYF. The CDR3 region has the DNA TGCGCCAGCAGCCTGGACAGGGTTGGCGAGCAGTACTTC.

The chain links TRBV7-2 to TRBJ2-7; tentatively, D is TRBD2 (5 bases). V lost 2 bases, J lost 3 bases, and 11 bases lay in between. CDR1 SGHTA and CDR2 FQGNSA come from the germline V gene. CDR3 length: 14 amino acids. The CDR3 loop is CASSLSDGNYEQYF. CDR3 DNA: TGTGCCAGCAGCTTATCCGACGGGAACTACGAGCAGTACTTC.

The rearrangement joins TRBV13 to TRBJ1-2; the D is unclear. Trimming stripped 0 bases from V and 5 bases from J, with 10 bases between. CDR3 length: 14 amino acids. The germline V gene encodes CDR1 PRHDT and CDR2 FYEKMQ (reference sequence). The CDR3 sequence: CASSLGSGHYGYTF. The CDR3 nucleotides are TGTGCCAGCAGCTTAGGCAGTGGTCATTATGGCTACACCTTC.

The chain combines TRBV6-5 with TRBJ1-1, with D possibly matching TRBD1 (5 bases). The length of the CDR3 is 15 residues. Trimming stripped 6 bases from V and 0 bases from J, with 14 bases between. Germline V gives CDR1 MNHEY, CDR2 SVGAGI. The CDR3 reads CASRDIGELNTEAFF. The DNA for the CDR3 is TGTGCCAGCAGGGACATAGGGGAATTGAACACTGAAGCTTTCTTT.

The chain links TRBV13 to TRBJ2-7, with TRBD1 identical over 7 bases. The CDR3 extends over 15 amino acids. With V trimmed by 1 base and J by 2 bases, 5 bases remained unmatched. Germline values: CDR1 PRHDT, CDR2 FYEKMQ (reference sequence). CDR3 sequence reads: CASSLDRGSAYEQYF. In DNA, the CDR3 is TGTGCCAGCAGCTTAGACAGGGGAAGCGCCTACGAGCAGTACTTC. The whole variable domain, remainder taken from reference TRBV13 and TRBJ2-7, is AAGVIQSPRHLIKEKRETATLKCYPIPRHDTVYWYQQGPGQDPQFLISFYEKMQSDKGSIPDRFSAQQFSDYHSELNMSSLELGDSALYFCASSLDRGSAYEQYFGPGTRLTVT.

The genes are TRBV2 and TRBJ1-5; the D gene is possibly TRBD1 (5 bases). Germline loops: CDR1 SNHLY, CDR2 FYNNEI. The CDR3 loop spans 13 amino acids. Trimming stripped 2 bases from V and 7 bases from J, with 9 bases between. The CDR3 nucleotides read TGTGCCAGCAGTGAACCAGGGCGACAGCCCCAGCATTTT. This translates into CASSEPGRQPQHF.

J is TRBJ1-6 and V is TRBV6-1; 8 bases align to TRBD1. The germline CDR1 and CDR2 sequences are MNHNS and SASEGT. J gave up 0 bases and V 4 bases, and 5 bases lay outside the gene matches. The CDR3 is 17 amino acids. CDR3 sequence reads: CASSGRDRSSYNSPLHF. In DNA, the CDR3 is TGTGCCAGCAGTGGGCGGGACAGGAGCTCCTATAATTCACCCCTCCACTTT.

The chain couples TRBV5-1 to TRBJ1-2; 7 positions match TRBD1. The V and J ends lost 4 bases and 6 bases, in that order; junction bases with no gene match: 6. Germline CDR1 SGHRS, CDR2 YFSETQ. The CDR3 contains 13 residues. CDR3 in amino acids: CASSPTGTDGYTF. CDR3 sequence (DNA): TGCGCCAGCAGCCCAACAGGGACAGATGGCTACACCTTC.

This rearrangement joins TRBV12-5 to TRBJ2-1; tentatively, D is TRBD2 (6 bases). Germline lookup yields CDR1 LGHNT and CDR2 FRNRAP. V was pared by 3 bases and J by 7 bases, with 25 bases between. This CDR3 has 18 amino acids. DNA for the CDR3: TGTGCTAGTGGTTTTTACTCGCCGGTGGTGGGGAGCGGGAATGAGCAGTTCTTC. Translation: CASGFYSPVVGSGNEQFF. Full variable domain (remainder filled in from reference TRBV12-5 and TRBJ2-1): DARVTQTPRHKVTEMGQEVTMRCQPILGHNTVFWYRQTMMQGLELLAYFRNRAPLDDSGMPKDRFSAEMPDATLATLKIQPSEPRDSAVYFCASGFYSPVVGSGNEQFFGPGTRLTVL.

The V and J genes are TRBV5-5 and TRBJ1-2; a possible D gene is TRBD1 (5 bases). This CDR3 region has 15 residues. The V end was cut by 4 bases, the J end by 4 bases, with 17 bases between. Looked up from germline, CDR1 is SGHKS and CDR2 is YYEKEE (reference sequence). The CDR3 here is CASSLSQALGYGYTF. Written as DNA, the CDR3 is TGTGCCAGCAGCCTATCACAGGCCCTCGGCTATGGCTACACCTTC.